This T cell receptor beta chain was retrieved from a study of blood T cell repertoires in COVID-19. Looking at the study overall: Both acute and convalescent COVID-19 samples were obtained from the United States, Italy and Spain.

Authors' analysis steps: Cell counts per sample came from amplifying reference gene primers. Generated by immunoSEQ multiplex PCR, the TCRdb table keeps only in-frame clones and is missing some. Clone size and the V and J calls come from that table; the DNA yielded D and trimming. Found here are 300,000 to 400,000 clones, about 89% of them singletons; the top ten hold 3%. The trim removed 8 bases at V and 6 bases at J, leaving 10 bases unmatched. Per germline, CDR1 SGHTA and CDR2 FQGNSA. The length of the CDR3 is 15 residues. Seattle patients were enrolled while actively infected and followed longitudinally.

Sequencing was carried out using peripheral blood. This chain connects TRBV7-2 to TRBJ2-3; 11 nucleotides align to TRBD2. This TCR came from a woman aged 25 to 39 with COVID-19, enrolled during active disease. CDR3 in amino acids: CASGELAGVYDTQYF. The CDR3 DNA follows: TGTGCCAGCGGGGAACTAGCGGGAGTTTATGATACGCAGTATTTT.